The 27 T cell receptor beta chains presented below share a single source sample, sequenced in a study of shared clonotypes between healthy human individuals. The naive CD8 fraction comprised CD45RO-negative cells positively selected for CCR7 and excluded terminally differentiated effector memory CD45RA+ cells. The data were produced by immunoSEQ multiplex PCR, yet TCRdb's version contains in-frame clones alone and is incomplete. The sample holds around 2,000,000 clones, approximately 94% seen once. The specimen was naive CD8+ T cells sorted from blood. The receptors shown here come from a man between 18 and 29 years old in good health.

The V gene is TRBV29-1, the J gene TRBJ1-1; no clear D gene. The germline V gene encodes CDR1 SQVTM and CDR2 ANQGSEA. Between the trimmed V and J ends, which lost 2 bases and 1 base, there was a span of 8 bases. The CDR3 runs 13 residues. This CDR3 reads CSVETPTNTEAFF. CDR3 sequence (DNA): TGCAGCGTTGAAACGCCGACGAACACTGAAGCTTTCTTT.

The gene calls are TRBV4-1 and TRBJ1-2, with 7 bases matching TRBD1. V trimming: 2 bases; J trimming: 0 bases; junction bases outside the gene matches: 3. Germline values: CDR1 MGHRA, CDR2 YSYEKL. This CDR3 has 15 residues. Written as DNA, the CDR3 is TGCGCCAGCAGCCAACCCGGGACAGCTAACTATGGCTACACCTTC. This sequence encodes CASSQPGTANYGYTF.

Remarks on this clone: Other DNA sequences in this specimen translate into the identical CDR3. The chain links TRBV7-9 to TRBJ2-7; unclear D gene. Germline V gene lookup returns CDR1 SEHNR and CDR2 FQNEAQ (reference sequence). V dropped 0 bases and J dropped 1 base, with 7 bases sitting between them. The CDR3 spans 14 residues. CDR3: CASSLAGGSYEQYF. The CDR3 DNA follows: TGTGCCAGCAGCTTAGCCGGCGGTTCCTACGAGCAGTACTTC.

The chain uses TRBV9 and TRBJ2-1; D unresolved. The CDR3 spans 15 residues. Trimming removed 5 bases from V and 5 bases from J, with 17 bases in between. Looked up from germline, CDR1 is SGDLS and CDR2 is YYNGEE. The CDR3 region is CASRVLHLINNEQFF. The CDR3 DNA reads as TGTGCCAGCAGGGTGTTACACCTAATCAACAATGAGCAGTTCTTC.

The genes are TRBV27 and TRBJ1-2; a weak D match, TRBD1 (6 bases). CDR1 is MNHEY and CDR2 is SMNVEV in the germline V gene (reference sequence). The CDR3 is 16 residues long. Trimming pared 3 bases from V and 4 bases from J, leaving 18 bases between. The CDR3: CASSFLGGAISYGYTF. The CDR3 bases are TGTGCCAGCAGTTTTCTCGGGGGGGCAATCAGCTATGGCTACACCTTC.

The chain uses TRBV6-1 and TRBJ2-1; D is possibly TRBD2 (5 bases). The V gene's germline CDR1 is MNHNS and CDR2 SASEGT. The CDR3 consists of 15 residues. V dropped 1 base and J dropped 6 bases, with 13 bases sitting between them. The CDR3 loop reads CASSEERLAGNEQFF. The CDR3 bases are TGTGCCAGCAGTGAAGAGAGGCTAGCTGGCAATGAGCAGTTCTTC.

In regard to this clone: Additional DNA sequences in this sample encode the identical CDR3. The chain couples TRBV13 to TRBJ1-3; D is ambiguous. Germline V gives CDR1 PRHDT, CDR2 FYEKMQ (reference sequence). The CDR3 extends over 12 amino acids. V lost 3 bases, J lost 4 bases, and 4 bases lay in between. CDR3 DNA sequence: TGTGCCAGCAGCTTGGAGGGAAACACCATATATTTT. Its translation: CASSLEGNTIYF.

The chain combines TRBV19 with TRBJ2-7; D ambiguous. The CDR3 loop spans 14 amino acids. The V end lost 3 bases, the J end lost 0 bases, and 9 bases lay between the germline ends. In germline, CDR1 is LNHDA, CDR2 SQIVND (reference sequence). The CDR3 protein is CASSMGKSSYEQYF. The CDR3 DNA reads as TGTGCCAGTAGTATGGGCAAGAGCTCCTACGAGCAGTACTTC.

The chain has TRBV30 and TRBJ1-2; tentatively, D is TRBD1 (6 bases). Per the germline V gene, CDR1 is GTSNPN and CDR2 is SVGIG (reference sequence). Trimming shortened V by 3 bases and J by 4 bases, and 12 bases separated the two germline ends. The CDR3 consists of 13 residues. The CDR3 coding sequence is TGTGCCTGGAGGGGAACAGGGTTCTATGGCTACACCTTC. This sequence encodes CAWRGTGFYGYTF.

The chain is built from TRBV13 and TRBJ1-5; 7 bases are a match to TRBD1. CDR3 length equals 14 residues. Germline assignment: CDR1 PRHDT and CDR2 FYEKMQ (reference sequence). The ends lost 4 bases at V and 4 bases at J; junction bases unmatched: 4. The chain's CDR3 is CASSSGTANQPQHF. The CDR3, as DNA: TGTGCCAGCAGCTCAGGGACAGCAAATCAGCCCCAGCATTTT. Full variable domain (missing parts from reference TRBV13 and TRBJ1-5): AAGVIQSPRHLIKEKRETATLKCYPIPRHDTVYWYQQGPGQDPQFLISFYEKMQSDKGSIPDRFSAQQFSDYHSELNMSSLELGDSALYFCASSSGTANQPQHFGDGTRLSIL.

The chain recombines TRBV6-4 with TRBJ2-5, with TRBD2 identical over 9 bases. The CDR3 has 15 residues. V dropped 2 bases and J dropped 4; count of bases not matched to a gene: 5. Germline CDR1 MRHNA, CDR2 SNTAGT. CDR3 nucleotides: TGTGCCAGCAGTGACCGAAGCGGGGGGTTAGAGACCCAGTACTTC. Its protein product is CASSDRSGGLETQYF.

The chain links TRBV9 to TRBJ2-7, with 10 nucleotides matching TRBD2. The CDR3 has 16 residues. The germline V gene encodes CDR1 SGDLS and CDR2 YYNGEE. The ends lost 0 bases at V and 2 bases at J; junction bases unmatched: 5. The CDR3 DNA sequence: TGTGCCAGCAGCGTAGGCACGGGACTAGCGACCTACGAGCAGTACTTC. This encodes CASSVGTGLATYEQYF.

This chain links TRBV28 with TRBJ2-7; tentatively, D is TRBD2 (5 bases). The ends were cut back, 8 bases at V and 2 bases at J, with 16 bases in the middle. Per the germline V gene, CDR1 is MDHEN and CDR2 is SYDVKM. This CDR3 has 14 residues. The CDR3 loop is CASRLVEGTYEQYF. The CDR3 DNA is TGTGCCAGCCGCCTAGTAGAGGGAACCTACGAGCAGTACTTC.

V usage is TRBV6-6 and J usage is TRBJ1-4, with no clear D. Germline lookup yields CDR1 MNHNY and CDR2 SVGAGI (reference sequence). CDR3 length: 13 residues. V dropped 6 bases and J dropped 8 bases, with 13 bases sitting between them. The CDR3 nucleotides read TGTGCCAGCAGCGGGGAGAGTAGGGAAAAACTGTTTTTT. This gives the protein CASSGESREKLFF.

The CDR3 is CASSLTGGPGEQYF. CDR3 in DNA: TGTGCCAGCAGCTTAACGGGAGGGCCGGGTGAGCAGTACTTC. The V and J genes are TRBV7-2 and TRBJ2-7, with TRBD2 matching over 8 bases. This CDR3 is 14 amino acids long. The V gene end was trimmed by 2 bases and the J gene end by 7 bases; junction bases not matched to a gene: 7. Germline V gene sequence: CDR1 SGHTA, CDR2 FQGNSA.

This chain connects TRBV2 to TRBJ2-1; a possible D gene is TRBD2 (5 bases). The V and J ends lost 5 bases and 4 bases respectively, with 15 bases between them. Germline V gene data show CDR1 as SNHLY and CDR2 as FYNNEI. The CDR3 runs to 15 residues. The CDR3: CASSSSSREYNEQFF. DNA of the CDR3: TGTGCCAGCAGTTCTAGCTCTAGAGAGTACAATGAGCAGTTCTTC. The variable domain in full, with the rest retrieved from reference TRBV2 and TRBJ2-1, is EPEVTQTPSHQVTQMGQEVILRCVPISNHLYFYWYRQILGQKVEFLVSFYNNEISEKSEIFDDQFSVERPDGSNFTLKIRSTKLEDSAMYFCASSSSSREYNEQFFGPGTRLTVL.

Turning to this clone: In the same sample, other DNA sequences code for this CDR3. Here the CDR3 DNA reads TGTGCCAGCAGCGTTGACAGGAACACTGAAGCTTTCTTT. This translates into CASSVDRNTEAFF. V gene TRBV9 combines with J gene TRBJ1-1, with D perhaps matching TRBD1 (5 bases). Trimming shortened V by 2 bases and J by 1 base, and 6 bases separated the two germline ends. The CDR3 has 13 residues. In germline, CDR1 is SGDLS, CDR2 YYNGEE.

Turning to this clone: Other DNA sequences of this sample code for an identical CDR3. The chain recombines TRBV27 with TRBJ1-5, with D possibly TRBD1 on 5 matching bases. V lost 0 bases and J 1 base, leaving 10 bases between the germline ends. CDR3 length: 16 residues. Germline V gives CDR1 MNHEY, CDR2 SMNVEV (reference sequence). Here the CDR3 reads CASSLSGAGSNQPQHF. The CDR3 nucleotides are TGTGCCAGCAGTTTATCTGGGGCGGGGAGCAATCAGCCCCAGCATTTT.

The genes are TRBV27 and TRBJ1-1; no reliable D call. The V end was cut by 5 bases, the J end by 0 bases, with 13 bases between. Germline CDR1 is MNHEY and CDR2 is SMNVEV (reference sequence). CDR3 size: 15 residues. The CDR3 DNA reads TGTGCCAGCAGTCGAGTTGTCCCCCTGAACACTGAAGCTTTCTTT. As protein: CASSRVVPLNTEAFF.

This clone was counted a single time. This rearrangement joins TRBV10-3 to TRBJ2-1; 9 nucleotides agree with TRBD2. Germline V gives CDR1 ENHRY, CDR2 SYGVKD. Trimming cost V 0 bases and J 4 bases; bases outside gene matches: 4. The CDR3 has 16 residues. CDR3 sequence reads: CAISESGGGAYNEQFF. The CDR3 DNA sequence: TGTGCCATCAGTGAGTCCGGCGGGGGGGCGTACAATGAGCAGTTCTTC.

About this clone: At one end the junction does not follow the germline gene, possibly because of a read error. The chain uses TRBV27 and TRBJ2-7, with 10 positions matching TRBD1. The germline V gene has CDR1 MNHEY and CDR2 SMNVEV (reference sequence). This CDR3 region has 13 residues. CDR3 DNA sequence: TGTGCCAGCAGGACAGGGGGCTCCCACGAGCAGTACTTC. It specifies CASRTGGSHEQYF.

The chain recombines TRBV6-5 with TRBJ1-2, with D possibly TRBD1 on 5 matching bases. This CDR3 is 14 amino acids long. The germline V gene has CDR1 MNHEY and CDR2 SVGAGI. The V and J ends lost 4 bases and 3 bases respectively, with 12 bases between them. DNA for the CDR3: TGTGCCAGCAGTTCCCTGGGGCAGGACTATGGCTACACCTTC. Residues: CASSSLGQDYGYTF.

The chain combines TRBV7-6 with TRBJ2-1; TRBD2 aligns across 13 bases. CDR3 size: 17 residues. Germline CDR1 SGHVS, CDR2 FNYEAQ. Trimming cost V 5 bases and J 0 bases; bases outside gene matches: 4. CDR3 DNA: TGTGCCAGCAGCGTGACTAGCGGGGGGCCCTCCTACAATGAGCAGTTCTTC. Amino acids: CASSVTSGGPSYNEQFF.

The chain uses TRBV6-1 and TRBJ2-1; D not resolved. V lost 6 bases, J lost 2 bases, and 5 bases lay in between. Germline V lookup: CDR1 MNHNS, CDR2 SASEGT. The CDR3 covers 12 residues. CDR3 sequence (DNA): TGTGCCAGCAGGCAGGCCTACAATGAGCAGTTCTTC. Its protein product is CASRQAYNEQFF.

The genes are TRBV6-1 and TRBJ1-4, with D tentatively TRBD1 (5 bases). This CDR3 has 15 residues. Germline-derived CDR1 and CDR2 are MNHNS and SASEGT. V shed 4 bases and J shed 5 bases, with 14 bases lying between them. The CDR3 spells CASSGWTTMNEKLFF. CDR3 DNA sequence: TGTGCCAGCAGTGGTTGGACAACAATGAATGAAAAACTGTTTTTT.

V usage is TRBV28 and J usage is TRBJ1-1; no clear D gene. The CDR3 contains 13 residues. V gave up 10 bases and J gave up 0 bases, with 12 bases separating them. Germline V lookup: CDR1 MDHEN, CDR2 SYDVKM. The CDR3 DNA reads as TGTGCCACCTTAGGGATCATGAACACTGAAGCTTTCTTT. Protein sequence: CATLGIMNTEAFF.

The CDR3 DNA follows: TGTGCCAGCACCACCGGGACACAAAACGAAGCTTTCTTT. This gives the protein CASTTGTQNEAFF. The chain joins TRBV6-6 to TRBJ1-1, with TRBD1 as a possible D gene (6 bases). Between the trimmed V and J ends, which lost 7 bases and 8 bases, there was a span of 17 bases. The CDR3 has 13 amino acids. Germline V gives CDR1 MNHNY, CDR2 SVGAGI (reference sequence).